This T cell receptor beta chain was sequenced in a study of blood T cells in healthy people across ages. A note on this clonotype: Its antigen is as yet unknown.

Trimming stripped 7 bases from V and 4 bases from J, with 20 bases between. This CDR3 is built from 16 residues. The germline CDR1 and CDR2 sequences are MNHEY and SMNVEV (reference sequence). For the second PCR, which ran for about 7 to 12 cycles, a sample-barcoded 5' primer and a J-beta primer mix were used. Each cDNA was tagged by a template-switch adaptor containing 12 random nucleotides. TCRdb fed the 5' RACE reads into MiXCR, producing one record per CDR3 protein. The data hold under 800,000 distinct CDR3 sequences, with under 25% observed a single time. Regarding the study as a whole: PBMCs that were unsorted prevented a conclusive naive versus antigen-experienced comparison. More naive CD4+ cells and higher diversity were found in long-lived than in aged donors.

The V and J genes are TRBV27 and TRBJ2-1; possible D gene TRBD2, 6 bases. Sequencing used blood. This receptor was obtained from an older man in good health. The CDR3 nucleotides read TGTGCCAGCACCCACTACGGGGCTAGCGCGTACAATGAGCAGTTCTTC. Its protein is CASTHYGASAYNEQFF.